The clone carrying this T cell receptor beta chain was detected many times. Its antigen is currently unknown. MiXCR, applied by TCRdb to the reads, yields one record per CDR3 protein. The table shows about 19,000 distinct CDR3 sequences, with roughly 23% occurring only once. This entry comes from a study of lung T cells in sarcoidosis with Löfgren's syndrome. Study-level findings and limits: Multiple Löfgren's syndrome patients reportedly shared TRAV12-1 and TRBV2 CDR3 motifs, suggesting public CD4+ TCRs.

This CDR3 contains 18 residues. CDR1 is DFQATT and CDR2 is SNEGSKA in the germline V gene (reference sequence). The ends lost 0 bases at V and 0 bases at J; junction bases unmatched: 11. V gene TRBV20-1 combines with J gene TRBJ2-3; 8 bases fit TRBD2. Sequenced material: CD4+ T cells from bronchoalveolar lavage. The sequence derives from a human donor with sarcoidosis (Löfgren's syndrome or another form), or a control subject (not recorded which). CDR3 sequence (DNA): TGCAGTGCTAGAGATAATCGTCCTAGCGGGCGGAGCACAGATACGCAGTATTTT. Its protein product is CSARDNRPSGRSTDTQYF.